Listed below are T cell receptor beta chains from one sample, sequenced in a study of cytomegalovirus exposure and HLA in healthy donors. Sequenced by immunoSEQ multiplex PCR; TCRdb stores in-frame clones only, minus some. The sample consists of approximately 100,000 clones, roughly a tenth of them appearing once. Sequencing used PBMCs. The receptors originated from a man in his forties in good health and CMV-seropositive. The CDR3 runs from the conserved cysteine through the conserved F or W. A D gene is named only where the DNA matches it firmly. Size is stated for part of the rows, as once, few or many counts, or as a class when the clone is expanded.

V gene: TRBV11-3; clone size: once; J gene: TRBJ2-1; D gene: NA; CDR3 DNA: TGTGCCAGCAGCCCCTCCCTTAGGAGGGATGAGCAGTTCTTC; CDR3 protein: CASSPSLRRDEQFF
V gene: TRBV4-1; clone size: NA; J gene: TRBJ2-1; D gene: NA; CDR3 DNA: TGCGCCAGCAGCCAAGGTCCCCCCAGGGGCAATTACAATGAGCAGTTCTTC; CDR3 protein: CASSQGPPRGNYNEQFF
V gene: TRBV20-1; clone size: NA; J gene: TRBJ2-5; D gene: NA; CDR3 DNA: TGCAGTGCTAGAGACTTCGAGACCCAGTACTTC; CDR3 protein: CSARDFETQYF
V gene: TRBV28; clone size: few; J gene: TRBJ1-2; D gene: TRBD1; CDR3 DNA: TGTGCCAGCAGTTCCGGGACAGCCTATGGCTACACCTTC; CDR3 protein: CASSSGTAYGYTF
V gene: TRBV27; clone size: NA; J gene: TRBJ1-1; D gene: NA; CDR3 DNA: TGTGCCAGCAGTTTATGGGCCAACACTGAAGCTTTCTTT; CDR3 protein: CASSLWANTEAFF
V gene: TRBV9; clone size: NA; J gene: TRBJ2-7; D gene: TRBD2; CDR3 DNA: TGTGCCAGCAGCGTATTACCGGGAGGGCGGTCCTACGAGCAGTACTTC; CDR3 protein: CASSVLPGGRSYEQYF
V gene: TRBV28; clone size: NA; J gene: TRBJ1-5; D gene: TRBD1; CDR3 DNA: TGTGCCAGCAGGCTGACAGGGTCCCAGCCCCAGCATTTT; CDR3 protein: CASRLTGSQPQHF
V gene: TRBV7-9; clone size: few; J gene: TRBJ1-4; D gene: TRBD1; CDR3 DNA: TGTGCCAGCAGCTCGACAGACAGGGGTGAACTGTTTTTT; CDR3 protein: CASSSTDRGELFF
V gene: TRBV5-1; clone size: NA; J gene: TRBJ2-3; D gene: TRBD2; CDR3 DNA: TGCGCCAGCAGCTTCGGTAGCGGGAACACAGATACGCAGTATTTT; CDR3 protein: CASSFGSGNTDTQYF
V gene: TRBV6-5; clone size: few; J gene: TRBJ2-4; D gene: TRBD2; CDR3 DNA: TGTGCCAGCAGTTTCTCACCGGGGACTAGTGGTTTCCAGTACTTC; CDR3 protein: CASSFSPGTSGFQYF
V gene: TRBV6-4; clone size: NA; J gene: TRBJ2-7; D gene: NA; CDR3 DNA: TGTGCCAGCAGTGAGCACAGATGGACATCTACCTACGAGCAGTACTTC; CDR3 protein: CASSEHRWTSTYEQYF
V gene: TRBV7-6; clone size: NA; J gene: TRBJ1-5; D gene: TRBD1; CDR3 DNA: TGTGCCAGCAGCTCAGGACAGGCTAGCAATCAGCCCCAGCATTTT; CDR3 protein: CASSSGQASNQPQHF
V gene: TRBV5-6; clone size: NA; J gene: TRBJ2-1; D gene: TRBD2; CDR3 DNA: TGTGCCAGCAGATTAGCGGGAGGGCCTGGTGAGCAGTTCTTC; CDR3 protein: CASRLAGGPGEQFF
V gene: TRBV4-1; clone size: NA; J gene: TRBJ1-5; D gene: TRBD1; CDR3 DNA: TGCGCCAGCAGCCAGGAGACAGGGGGAAGTCAGCCCCAGCATTTT; CDR3 protein: CASSQETGGSQPQHF
V gene: TRBV20-1; clone size: NA; J gene: TRBJ2-3; D gene: NA; CDR3 DNA: TGCAGTGCTACCGGGTCAGATACGCAGTATTTT; CDR3 protein: CSATGSDTQYF
V gene: TRBV27; clone size: NA; J gene: TRBJ2-5; D gene: TRBD2; CDR3 DNA: TGTGCCAGCAGTCCAGGGACTAGCGGGCGAGAGACCCAGTACTTC; CDR3 protein: CASSPGTSGRETQYF